This T cell receptor beta chain was recovered during a study of CD8+ T cells in alopecia areata. RNA extraction and reverse transcription yielded cDNA as sequencing template. This table comes from immunoSEQ multiplex PCR, and its TCRdb copy is limited to in-frame clones, with some not included. The data hold about 180,000 clones, with approximately 52% observed a single time. Indicated treatment: oral pan-JAK inhibitor, 5-10 mg twice daily. From alopecia areata patients, lesional scalp punch biopsies and peripheral blood were collected. The CDR3 runs 14 residues. Germline CDR1 SEHNR, CDR2 FQNEAQ (reference sequence). V was pared by 6 bases and J by 5 bases, with 16 bases between.

The sample consisted of CD4+ T cells sorted from blood, taken at approximately week 56, from a patient treated with tofacitinib. The receptor was derived from a human donor with alopecia areata. V gene TRBV7-9 combines with J gene TRBJ1-1; D remains ambiguous. CDR3: CASRGGEGWTEAFF. CDR3 DNA: TGTGCCAGCAGGGGAGGTGAGGGCTGGACTGAAGCTTTCTTT.